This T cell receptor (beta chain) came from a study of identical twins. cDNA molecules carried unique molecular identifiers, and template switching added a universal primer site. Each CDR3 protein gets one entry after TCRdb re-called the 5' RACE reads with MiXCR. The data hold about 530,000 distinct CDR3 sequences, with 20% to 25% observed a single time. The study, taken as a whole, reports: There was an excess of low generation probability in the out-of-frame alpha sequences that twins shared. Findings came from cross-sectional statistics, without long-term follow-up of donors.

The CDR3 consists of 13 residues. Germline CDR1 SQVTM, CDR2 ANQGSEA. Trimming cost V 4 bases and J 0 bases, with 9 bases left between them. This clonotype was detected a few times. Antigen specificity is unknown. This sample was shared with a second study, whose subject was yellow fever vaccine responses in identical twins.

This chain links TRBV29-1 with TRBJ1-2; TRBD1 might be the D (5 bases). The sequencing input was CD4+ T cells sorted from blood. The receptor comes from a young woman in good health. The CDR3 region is CSVAGPSNYGYTF. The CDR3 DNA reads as TGCAGCGTTGCAGGGCCTTCTAACTATGGCTACACCTTC.